This T cell receptor beta chain was sequenced for a study of T cell responses to AZD1222 COVID-19 vaccine. The study, taken as a whole, reports: Epitopes outside B.1.351 and B.1.1.7 mutated regions reportedly drew nearly half of spike TCRs. CD4 TCRs associated with vaccination spanned spike, dominating at 160-218 and 743-854. The donor group comprised mostly white British people and more females; the analysis possibly underestimated clonal diversity. It was only six AZD1222 recipients who were seropositive at baseline.

CDR3 size: 16 residues. Germline assignment: CDR1 SGHVS and CDR2 FQNEAQ. Trimming removed 5 bases at V and 0 bases at J, with 14 bases between. The assay was immunoSEQ multiplex PCR, and TCRdb's table has in-frame clones only and misses some. Here the sample spans about 88,000 clones, around nine tenths being singletons. Points on this clone: Its specificity is not known.

The chain carries TRBV7-8 and TRBJ2-1; D perhaps matches TRBD1 (6 bases). The sample in question was peripheral blood, obtained on day 0 of MenACWY control vaccination. This receptor was obtained from an adult in good health. CDR3 protein: CASSPGVRNSYNEQFF. In DNA form, the CDR3 reads TGTGCCAGCAGCCCAGGGGTCCGGAACTCCTACAATGAGCAGTTCTTC.